This T cell receptor (beta chain) comes out of a study of blood T cells in healthy people across ages. CDR1 is KGHSH, CDR2 LQKENI, per germline. Trimming shortened V by 0 bases and J by 7 bases, and 9 bases separated the two germline ends. This CDR3 has 13 residues. This clonotype was picked up a small number of times. A second PCR, run for about 7 to 11 cycles, used a sample-barcoded 5' primer plus a J-beta primer mix. TCRdb processed the 5' RACE reads anew with MiXCR; each CDR3 protein has one entry. The table includes over 500,000 distinct CDR3 sequences, about 27% detected once. In terms of origin and age, donors were healthy Caucasian individuals from Russia aged roughly 6 to 90. The same specimen was also included in a second study, on T cells of mothers and their children.

The rearrangement joins TRBV18 to TRBJ1-2, with a weak D call TRBD1 (5 bases). The receptor's source is a boy younger than 10 in good health. Sequenced input: blood. The CDR3: CASSPPGVGGYTF. In DNA, the CDR3 is TGTGCCAGCTCACCACCAGGGGTTGGTGGCTACACCTTC.